The 32 T cell receptor beta chains below were found in one sample sequenced in a study of technical replicates of blood from several donors. The data were produced by immunoSEQ multiplex PCR, yet TCRdb's version contains in-frame clones alone and is incomplete. The sample holds some 81,000 clones, roughly 91% seen once. The sequenced material came from T cells isolated from PBMCs. These receptors were taken from a human donor in good health.

This chain joins TRBV2 and TRBJ2-1; 11 bases map to TRBD2. Germline loops: CDR1 SNHLY, CDR2 FYNNEI. With V trimmed by 5 bases and J by 3 bases, 3 bases remained unmatched. CDR3 size: 15 residues. The CDR3 bases are TGTGCCAGCAGTCTAGGGACTAGCGGCTACAATGAGCAGTTCTTC. Translating it yields CASSLGTSGYNEQFF.

This chain joins TRBV5-1 and TRBJ2-2, with 7 positions matching TRBD2. Germline trimming cut 0 bases from V and 5 bases from J; bases unmatched to any gene: 10. The CDR3 contains 17 residues. Per the germline V gene, CDR1 is SGHRS and CDR2 is YFSETQ. This CDR3 reads CASSLELLGGQTGELFF. The CDR3 DNA follows: TGCGCCAGCAGCTTGGAACTACTGGGAGGGCAGACCGGGGAGCTGTTTTTT.

This chain uses TRBV7-9 with TRBJ2-7; possible D gene TRBD2, 5 bases. Germline V gene sequence: CDR1 SEHNR, CDR2 FQNEAQ (reference sequence). The CDR3 is made up of 15 amino acids. Trimming took 1 base from V and 0 from J, leaving 10 bases between them. The DNA for the CDR3 is TGTGCCAGCAGCTTAGGTGGACTGAACTCCTACGAGCAGTACTTC. Its protein is CASSLGGLNSYEQYF.

This chain uses TRBV12-5 with TRBJ1-2, with a weak D call TRBD1 (6 bases). Germline CDR1 LGHNT, CDR2 FRNRAP. V was trimmed by 5 bases and J by 4 bases, leaving 11 bases between them. The CDR3 is made up of 13 amino acids. For the CDR3, the DNA is TGTGCTAGTGGTACAGACAGGCTCTATGGCTACACCTTC. Protein sequence: CASGTDRLYGYTF.

The rearrangement uses TRBV19 and TRBJ1-3; TRBD1 is a possible D gene (6 bases). This CDR3 contains 14 residues. Trimming took 5 bases from V and 3 from J, leaving 11 bases between them. CDR1 and CDR2 (germline): LNHDA, SQIVND (reference sequence). The CDR3 loop reads CASSFGRGGNTIYF. CDR3 nucleotide sequence: TGTGCCAGTAGTTTTGGCAGGGGTGGAAACACCATATATTTT.

In its sample, this clone was seen a few times. The chain recombines TRBV14 with TRBJ1-2, with D unclear. V lost 4 bases to trimming and J lost 1 base, with 4 bases between them. Germline V lookup: CDR1 SGHDN, CDR2 FVKESK. The CDR3 is 12 amino acids. The CDR3 sequence is CASSPYNYGYTF. CDR3 nucleotides: TGTGCCAGCAGCCCTTATAACTATGGCTACACCTTC.

The V call is TRBV14, the J call TRBJ1-2; D gene uncertain. This CDR3 spans 13 amino acids. Germline V gene data show CDR1 as SGHDN and CDR2 as FVKESK. V was shortened by 1 base and J by 2 bases, with 5 bases between the two germline ends. The CDR3 nucleotides read TGTGCCAGCAGCCAAGGAGGGAACTATGGCTACACCTTC. Residues: CASSQGGNYGYTF.

The chain has TRBV27 and TRBJ1-1; 8 nucleotides match TRBD1. The CDR3 spans 14 residues. Germline values: CDR1 MNHEY, CDR2 SMNVEV (reference sequence). After removal of 3 bases from V and 1 base from J, the junction contained 1 base not matched to a gene. CDR3 residues: CASSLGTGNTEAFF. The CDR3 DNA sequence: TGTGCCAGCAGTTTGGGGACAGGGAACACTGAAGCTTTCTTT.

This chain joins TRBV5-4 and TRBJ2-7; 8 bases match TRBD1. CDR1 and CDR2 from the germline V gene are SGHNT and YYREEE (reference sequence). The CDR3 contains 14 residues. J gave up 3 bases and V 4 bases, and 6 bases lay outside the gene matches. Written as DNA, the CDR3 is TGTGCCAGCAGCGGCCTGGACAGGGACTACGAGCAGTACTTC. Its translation is CASSGLDRDYEQYF.

The chain has TRBV5-4 and TRBJ2-1, with TRBD2 matching over 11 bases. This CDR3 comprises 15 residues. The junction had 7 bases not matched to a gene; V was cut back by 3 bases and J by 8 bases. Per the germline V gene, CDR1 is SGHNT and CDR2 is YYREEE (reference sequence). The CDR3 nucleotides read TGTGCCAGCAGCTCGCCCGGGACTAGCGGTGATGAGCAGTTCTTC. The encoded protein is CASSSPGTSGDEQFF.

This sequence joins TRBV6-1 and TRBJ1-4; 9 positions agree with TRBD1. This CDR3 region has 14 residues. Germline values: CDR1 MNHNS, CDR2 SASEGT. The trim removed 5 bases at V and 7 bases at J, leaving 5 bases unmatched. CDR3 protein: CASSPGTGFEKLFF. The CDR3, as DNA: TGTGCCAGCAGTCCCGGGACAGGGTTTGAAAAACTGTTTTTT.

The V call is TRBV28, the J call TRBJ2-7, with TRBD2 matching over 9 bases. The CDR3 has 14 amino acids. The germline V gene encodes CDR1 MDHEN and CDR2 SYDVKM. Trimming took 3 bases from V and 6 from J; bases not matched to a gene: 6. The CDR3 DNA is TGTGCCAGCAGTTTGCGGGGGGGCGTTTCCGAGCAGTACTTC. Protein product: CASSLRGGVSEQYF.

The rearrangement joins TRBV28 to TRBJ1-2; 8 bases are a match to TRBD1. The V gene end was trimmed by 5 bases and the J gene end by 4 bases; junction bases not matched to a gene: 9. Germline-derived CDR1 and CDR2 are MDHEN and SYDVKM. This CDR3 spans 15 amino acids. The CDR3 reads CASSTSTGAGYGYTF. The CDR3 bases are TGTGCCAGCAGTACCTCGACAGGGGCGGGCTATGGCTACACCTTC.

In its sample, this clone was seen a few times. The chain carries TRBV18 and TRBJ1-1; perhaps TRBD1 as D (6 bases). Germline V gene data show CDR1 as KGHSH and CDR2 as LQKENI. This CDR3 contains 14 residues. V lost 2 bases to trimming and J lost 7 bases, with 14 bases between them. The CDR3 DNA reads TGTGCCAGCTCACCATTATTCGGACAGAATGAAGCTTTCTTT. Encoded protein: CASSPLFGQNEAFF. Full variable domain (remainder filled in from reference TRBV18 and TRBJ1-1): NAGVMQNPRHLVRRRGQEARLRCSPMKGHSHVYWYRQLPEEGLKFMVYLQKENIIDESGMPKERFSAEFPKEGPSILRIQQVVRGDSAAYFCASSPLFGQNEAFFGQGTRLTVV.

The gene calls are TRBV10-3 and TRBJ2-7; 11 nucleotides align to TRBD1. CDR3 length equals 16 residues. The J segment lost 4 bases and the V segment lost 4 bases, leaving 9 bases of the junction unmatched. Germline V gives CDR1 ENHRY, CDR2 SYGVKD. CDR3 sequence (DNA): TGTGCCATCAGTGTACAAGGACAGGGGGCGCGGTACGAGCAGTACTTC. It yields the protein CAISVQGQGARYEQYF.

The chain recombines TRBV10-2 with TRBJ2-7; TRBD1 aligns across 9 bases. In germline, CDR1 is WSHSY, CDR2 SAAADI. V gave up 5 bases and J gave up 6 bases; unmatched junction bases: 5. The CDR3 loop spans 13 amino acids. The CDR3 sequence: CASSPGQGTEQYF. The CDR3 DNA is TGCGCCAGCAGTCCGGGACAGGGAACCGAGCAGTACTTC.

A single count supports this clone. The chain combines TRBV6-5 with TRBJ2-3; 9 nucleotides line up with TRBD2. Germline values: CDR1 MNHEY, CDR2 SVGAGI. The CDR3 has 16 amino acids. V dropped 6 bases and J dropped 0; count of bases not matched to a gene: 7. CDR3: CASSYLRGGSTDTQYF. CDR3 coding DNA: TGTGCCAGCAGCTACCTGCGGGGGGGCAGCACAGATACGCAGTATTTT.

The gene calls are TRBV10-3 and TRBJ1-1; D is possibly TRBD1 (6 bases). CDR1 is ENHRY, CDR2 SYGVKD, per germline. The ends were cut back, 6 bases at V and 4 bases at J, with 9 bases in the middle. The CDR3 sequence is 12 residues long. Written as DNA, the CDR3 is TGTGCCATCAGGGGAGGGGGCACTGAAGCTTTCTTT. It yields the protein CAIRGGGTEAFF.

The chain employs TRBV7-8 and TRBJ2-6, with D possibly TRBD1 on 5 matching bases. V shed 3 bases and J shed 4 bases, with 7 bases lying between them. This CDR3 has 14 residues. Looked up from germline, CDR1 is SGHVS and CDR2 is FQNEAQ. The CDR3: CASSFRAGANVLTF. CDR3 DNA sequence: TGTGCCAGCAGCTTCAGGGCCGGGGCCAACGTCCTGACTTTC.

The genes are TRBV2 and TRBJ1-4; TRBD1 matches 8 bases. The CDR3 consists of 13 residues. J gave up 6 bases and V 11 bases, and 8 bases lay outside the gene matches. The germline V gene has CDR1 SNHLY and CDR2 FYNNEI. This chain's CDR3 is CAGRTGRYEKLFF. The CDR3 DNA follows: TGTGCCGGGAGGACAGGGAGGTATGAAAAACTGTTTTTT.

This chain joins TRBV7-2 and TRBJ2-1; D is undetermined. Germline V gene sequence: CDR1 SGHTA, CDR2 FQGNSA. Trimming stripped 0 bases from V and 12 bases from J, with 12 bases between. The CDR3 consists of 13 residues. This CDR3 is CASSLAKESRQFF. As DNA, the CDR3 is TGTGCCAGCAGCTTAGCGAAGGAGTCCCGGCAGTTCTTC.

This chain links TRBV10-3 with TRBJ2-7; 7 nucleotides match TRBD2. Per the germline V gene, CDR1 is ENHRY and CDR2 is SYGVKD. V shed 6 bases and J 2 bases; nucleotides not matched to a gene: 10. The CDR3 is 15 amino acids. In nucleotides, the CDR3 is TGTGCCATCAGCCCTACTAGCGCTGGGGCCTACGAGCAGTACTTC. Its translation is CAISPTSAGAYEQYF.

The chain recombines TRBV5-1 with TRBJ2-3, with D maybe TRBD2 (6 bases). Germline-derived CDR1 and CDR2 are SGHRS and YFSETQ. The CDR3 totals 15 residues. Trimming cost V 2 bases and J 6 bases, with 16 bases left between them. For the CDR3, the DNA is TGCGCCAGCAGCTTTAGAGGGCGGGGAATTGATACGCAGTATTTT. Translating it yields CASSFRGRGIDTQYF.

This chain joins TRBV5-1 and TRBJ2-1, with TRBD2 identical over 9 bases. The germline V gene encodes CDR1 SGHRS and CDR2 YFSETQ. The CDR3 consists of 15 residues. Losses at the gene ends were 0 bases for V and 6 bases for J; bases not matched to a gene: 4. Here the CDR3 DNA reads TGCGCCAGCAGCTTGGTGGTAGCGGGGGCCAATGAGCAGTTCTTC. Residues: CASSLVVAGANEQFF.

The genes are TRBV5-8 and TRBJ2-1; 9 positions agree with TRBD2. CDR3 length: 17 amino acids. CDR1 SGHTS and CDR2 YDEGEE come from the germline V gene. The junction had 9 bases not matched to a gene; V was cut back by 4 bases and J by 1 base. The CDR3 spells CASSRIAGDGSYNEQFF. CDR3 nucleotide sequence: TGTGCCAGCAGCCGAATAGCGGGGGATGGTTCCTACAATGAGCAGTTCTTC. The full variable domain, completed using reference TRBV5-8 and TRBJ2-1, is EAGVTQSPTHLIKTRGQQATLRCSPISGHTSVYWYQQALGLGLQFLLWYDEGEERNRGNFPPRFSGRQFPNYSSELNVNALELEDSALYLCASSRIAGDGSYNEQFFGPGTRLTVL.

The rearrangement links TRBV4-2 to TRBJ2-3; 9 nucleotides line up with TRBD2. From germline, CDR1 is LGHNA and CDR2 YNFKEQ. With 0 bases clipped from V and 3 bases from J, the junction kept 7 bases outside the gene matches. CDR3 size: 17 residues. This CDR3 reads CASSQEGTSGLTDTQYF. The CDR3 DNA sequence: TGTGCCAGCAGCCAAGAGGGAACTAGCGGGCTAACAGATACGCAGTATTTT.

The genes are TRBV5-1 and TRBJ1-3; no definite D call. V dropped 5 bases and J dropped 0 bases, with 9 bases sitting between them. Germline V gene lookup returns CDR1 SGHRS and CDR2 YFSETQ. The CDR3 loop spans 14 amino acids. The CDR3 spells CASRIRGSGNTIYF. Here the CDR3 DNA reads TGCGCCAGCAGGATACGGGGCTCTGGAAACACCATATATTTT.

The chain carries TRBV5-1 and TRBJ2-1; D may be TRBD2 (5 bases). Germline V gives CDR1 SGHRS, CDR2 YFSETQ. CDR3 length: 15 amino acids. Trimming cost V 0 bases and J 8 bases, with 15 bases left between them. The CDR3 sequence is CASSLAWEFSYEQFF. In DNA form, the CDR3 reads TGCGCCAGCAGCTTGGCCTGGGAGTTCAGCTATGAGCAGTTCTTC.

This chain links TRBV14 with TRBJ2-1; possible D gene TRBD2, 6 bases. Per the germline V gene, CDR1 is SGHDN and CDR2 is FVKESK. Trimming shortened V by 1 base and J by 6 bases, and 13 bases separated the two germline ends. CDR3 length: 15 residues. The CDR3 DNA sequence: TGTGCCAGCAGCCAAGCACAGTGGGGACTCAATGAGCAGTTCTTC. This gives the protein CASSQAQWGLNEQFF.

The rearrangement joins TRBV4-1 to TRBJ2-5; TRBD1 matches at 10 bases. V was pared by 3 bases and J by 7 bases, with 11 bases of the junction left unmatched. Germline V CDR1 and CDR2: MGHRA, YSYEKL. CDR3 size: 16 residues. Here the CDR3 reads CASSQTPDRGRGTQYF. As DNA, the CDR3 is TGCGCCAGCAGCCAGACCCCGGACAGGGGGAGAGGGACCCAGTACTTC.

V gene TRBV7-6 combines with J gene TRBJ2-6; 9 positions match TRBD2. The ends lost 5 bases at V and 2 bases at J; junction bases unmatched: 1. Germline V CDR1 and CDR2: SGHVS, FNYEAQ. This CDR3 spans 15 amino acids. CDR3 nucleotides: TGTGCCAGCAGCCAGCGGGAGGCTGGGGCCAACGTCCTGACTTTC. Translating gives CASSQREAGANVLTF.

The genes are TRBV5-6 and TRBJ2-7; the D gene is possibly TRBD2 (6 bases). CDR3 length: 13 amino acids. Germline-derived CDR1 and CDR2 are SGHDT and YYEEEE. V was cut by 8 bases and J by 0 bases, with 12 bases left in between. Written as DNA, the CDR3 is TGTGCCAGTTCGGGACTCGCCTCCTACGAGCAGTACTTC. It translates to CASSGLASYEQYF.